This T cell receptor (beta chain) was recovered during a study of blood T cell repertoires in COVID-19. Study context: PBMCs, B-cell-depleted T cells, or T cells were the source of the cDNA or gDNA that made up the material.

Trimming stripped 0 bases from V and 10 bases from J, with 13 bases between. CDR1 is MGHRA and CDR2 is YSYEKL in the germline V gene. This CDR3 has 15 amino acids. Sequencing was performed with immunoSEQ multiplex PCR; in TCRdb, only in-frame clones are kept and a portion is missing. The data contain some 120,000 clones, over 75% of them singletons. The sample comprised peripheral blood. The chain has TRBV4-1 and TRBJ1-6; a weak D match, TRBD1 (6 bases). This sequence was found in an older man with active or convalescent COVID-19. CDR3 bases: TGCGCCAGCAGCCAAGATTGGGGGCAGGGCTCACCCCTCCACTTT. It specifies CASSQDWGQGSPLHF.